This TCR beta chain was observed in a study of shared clonotypes between healthy human individuals. Study-wide background: Donor ages ranged 18 to 49 years: two women, a few men.

This CDR3 spans 13 amino acids. V lost 9 bases, J lost 5 bases, and 6 bases stayed unmatched. Per germline, CDR1 SEHNR and CDR2 FQNEAQ (reference sequence). Healthy adults negative for HIV, lacking recent acute infections or vaccinations, served as donors. Assay runs were performed at deep level. In the original workflow: ImmunoSEQ output lacked quality scores and full-length reads, limiting matched filtering. Sequencing used immunoSEQ multiplex PCR; TCRdb keeps in-frame clones, though not all of them. The V and J calls and clone size come from that table; D and trimming were worked out from the DNA. The sample comprises around 500,000 clones, roughly 80% of which are singletons, and approximately 11% rests with the top ten.

This chain connects TRBV7-9 to TRBJ2-7, with 11 bases identical to TRBD2. The source is a middle-aged woman in good health. Some clones in this sample may be carry-over from other donors' samples. Material: PBMCs. The CDR3 spells CASHSGRGNEQYF. Here the CDR3 DNA reads TGTGCCAGTCATAGCGGGAGGGGTAACGAGCAGTACTTC.